This T cell receptor beta chain appears in the sequencing data of a study of CD8 T cells in ankylosing spondylitis. Broader study findings: Disease-associated clones were CD8+ and fairly uncommon in peripheral blood. Significant enrichment of disease-linked clones was reportedly seen in matched ankylosing spondylitis synovial fluid.

The CDR3 is 16 residues long. Germline V gives CDR1 LNHNV, CDR2 YYDKDF (reference sequence). V was cut by 5 bases and J by 8 bases, with 22 bases left in between. Many counts were recorded for this clonotype. Its cognate antigen is unknown. TCRdb itself ran the 5' RACE reads through MiXCR, one entry per CDR3 protein. The data hold 250,000 to 400,000 distinct CDR3 sequences, with roughly 11% observed a single time. The chain uses TRBV15 and TRBJ2-1, with a tentative D call TRBD1 (7 bases). This sequence was found in a female donor with ankylosing spondylitis or in good health (not recorded which). Specimen: blood, either unsorted or a sorted T cell fraction (not recorded which). The CDR3 sequence is CATSPIGHQGGDEQFF. The CDR3 DNA sequence: TGTGCCACCAGCCCGATTGGACATCAGGGGGGCGATGAGCAGTTCTTC. Drawing the rest from reference TRBV15 and TRBJ2-1, the complete variable domain is DAMVIQNPRYQVTQFGKPVTLSCSQTLNHNVMYWYQQKSSQAPKLLFHYYDKDFNNEADTPDNFQSRRPNTSFCFLDIRSPGLGDTAMYLCATSPIGHQGGDEQFFGPGTRLTVL.